Below are 23 T cell receptor beta chains sequenced from a single sample in a study of blood T cell repertoires in COVID-19. The repertoire was sequenced with immunoSEQ multiplex PCR; TCRdb's copy has only in-frame clones and lacks some. The sample holds 410,000 or so clones, about 89% seen once. The sample was peripheral blood. These receptor sequences come from a woman between 35 and 50 years old with COVID-19, enrolled during active disease.

This clone was picked up a small number of times. The chain carries TRBV28 and TRBJ2-2; D is possibly TRBD2 (6 bases). The CDR3 is made up of 17 amino acids. Germline CDR1 MDHEN, CDR2 SYDVKM. Trimming stripped 7 bases from V and 1 base from J, with 19 bases between. This CDR3 reads CASTNAGGLGNTGELFF. DNA of the CDR3: TGTGCCAGCACCAATGCTGGGGGGTTAGGGAACACCGGGGAGCTGTTTTTT. Filled out from reference TRBV28 and TRBJ2-2, the complete variable domain reads DVKVTQSSRYLVKRTGEKVFLECVQDMDHENMFWYRQDPGLGLRLIYFSYDVKMKEKGDIPEGYSVSREKKERFSLILESASTNQTSMYLCASTNAGGLGNTGELFFGEGSRLTVL.

The chain is built from TRBV10-3 and TRBJ2-7, with 11 nucleotides matching TRBD2. Per the germline V gene, CDR1 is ENHRY and CDR2 is SYGVKD. The CDR3 has 15 amino acids. Trimming removed 4 bases from V and 3 bases from J; junction bases left unmatched: 5. Written as DNA, the CDR3 is TGTGCCATCAGTGCAGGGCTAGCGGGGGGCTACGAGCAGTACTTC. Protein sequence: CAISAGLAGGYEQYF.

Remarks on this clone: Additional DNA sequences in this sample encode the identical CDR3. The V and J genes are TRBV4-1 and TRBJ1-1; D gene unclear. V was clipped by 0 bases and J by 1 base, with 6 bases between them. The CDR3 sequence is 14 residues long. Germline CDR1 and CDR2: MGHRA and YSYEKL. CDR3 loop: CASSQDSPNTEAFF. In DNA form, the CDR3 reads TGCGCCAGCAGCCAAGATAGCCCGAACACTGAAGCTTTCTTT.

This chain uses TRBV29-1 with TRBJ2-2, with 7 bases lining up with TRBD1. V lost 5 bases and J lost 0; bases outside the gene matches: 3. The germline gives CDR1 SQVTM, CDR2 ANQGSEA. CDR3 length equals 14 residues. The CDR3 DNA follows: TGCAGCGTTCGCCAGGGGGCGAACACCGGGGAGCTGTTTTTT. Its translation: CSVRQGANTGELFF.

This clone was recorded once. This sequence joins TRBV28 and TRBJ2-7; 12 nucleotides match TRBD1. The CDR3 has 15 residues. Trimming at V came to 1 base and at J to 7 bases, leaving 5 bases not matched to a gene. CDR1 and CDR2 (germline): MDHEN, SYDVKM. The CDR3 region is CASSLLGTGGLEQYF. DNA of the CDR3: TGTGCCAGCAGTTTATTAGGGACAGGGGGCTTGGAGCAGTACTTC.

The table lists this clone with a count of one. This chain links TRBV5-5 with TRBJ2-6; TRBD1 is a possible D gene (5 bases). Trimming pared 4 bases from V and 0 bases from J, leaving 8 bases between. Germline V gene data show CDR1 as SGHKS and CDR2 as YYEKEE (reference sequence). This CDR3 has 15 residues. CDR3 sequence: CASSPDSSGANVLTF. The DNA for the CDR3 is TGTGCCAGCAGCCCCGACAGCTCTGGGGCCAACGTCCTGACTTTC.

The chain carries TRBV30 and TRBJ1-1; D may be TRBD1 (5 bases). Trimming removed 0 bases from V and 3 bases from J, with 14 bases in between. Germline loops: CDR1 GTSNPN, CDR2 SVGIG (reference sequence). This CDR3 is 15 amino acids long. The CDR3 loop is CAWSVPWRGDTEAFF. The CDR3 nucleotides are TGTGCCTGGAGTGTACCTTGGCGGGGGGACACTGAAGCTTTCTTT. The full variable domain, rest sourced from reference TRBV30 and TRBJ1-1, is SQTIHQWPATLVQPVGSPLSLECTVEGTSNPNLYWYRQAAGRGLQLLFYSVGIGQISSEVPQNLSASRPQDRQFILSSKKLLLSDSGFYLCAWSVPWRGDTEAFFGQGTRLTVV.

The chain has TRBV5-6 and TRBJ1-3; D unclear. Trimming stripped 3 bases from V and 5 bases from J, with 12 bases between. Germline V gene sequence: CDR1 SGHDT, CDR2 YYEEEE. The CDR3 runs to 14 residues. The CDR3, as DNA: TGTGCCAGCAGCTCTAGTGATGTGCGAAACACCATATATTTT. Its protein is CASSSSDVRNTIYF.

The chain joins TRBV19 to TRBJ1-6; TRBD1 agrees at 8 bases. This CDR3 comprises 15 residues. V dropped 5 bases and J dropped 8; count of bases not matched to a gene: 8. CDR1 and CDR2 (germline): LNHDA, SQIVND (reference sequence). As DNA, the CDR3 is TGTGCCAGTAGTTTGACAGGGGCGGCCTATTCACCCCTCCACTTT. Translated, it gives CASSLTGAAYSPLHF.

The J gene is TRBJ1-1, the V gene TRBV28, with D uncertain. V was trimmed by 6 bases and J by 1 base, leaving 12 bases between them. Per the germline V gene, CDR1 is MDHEN and CDR2 is SYDVKM. This CDR3 has 14 amino acids. This CDR3 reads CASSPPEENTEAFF. The CDR3 region has the DNA TGTGCCAGCAGCCCCCCCGAGGAGAACACTGAAGCTTTCTTT.

The chain has TRBV4-2 and TRBJ1-4, with 7 positions matching TRBD1. With V trimmed by 0 bases and J by 3 bases, 4 bases remained unmatched. CDR1 LGHNA and CDR2 YNFKEQ come from the germline V gene. This CDR3 contains 16 residues. CDR3 coding DNA: TGTGCCAGCAGCCAAGACTTGGGACAGCCTAATGAAAAACTGTTTTTT. It encodes CASSQDLGQPNEKLFF.

The J gene is TRBJ1-2, the V gene TRBV28, with 9 positions matching TRBD1. Germline values: CDR1 MDHEN, CDR2 SYDVKM. The V segment lost 6 bases and the J segment 6 bases; nucleotides outside the gene matches: 8. There are 14 residues in the CDR3. The DNA for the CDR3 is TGTGCCAGCAGGCCAACGGGACAGGGTCATGGCTACACCTTC. This codes for CASRPTGQGHGYTF.

This chain uses TRBV9 with TRBJ1-1; the match to TRBD1 covers 9 bases. The V gene end was trimmed by 3 bases and the J gene end by 4 bases; junction bases not matched to a gene: 7. This CDR3 region has 15 residues. In germline, CDR1 is SGDLS, CDR2 YYNGEE. CDR3 DNA: TGTGCCAGCAGCGGGGGGACAGGGATCAGCACTGAAGCTTTCTTT. This encodes CASSGGTGISTEAFF.

J is TRBJ1-3 and V is TRBV7-9, with TRBD1 as a possible D gene (5 bases). Trimming stripped 5 bases from V and 5 bases from J, with 16 bases between. This CDR3 spans 15 amino acids. From germline, CDR1 is SEHNR and CDR2 FQNEAQ (reference sequence). The CDR3 sequence is CASSPLGGWRNTIYF. The CDR3 DNA sequence: TGTGCCAGCAGCCCCTTGGGGGGTTGGAGAAACACCATATATTTT.

This chain uses TRBV7-9 with TRBJ1-3; 10 bases agree with TRBD1. V was pared by 5 bases and J by 2 bases, with 15 bases of the junction left unmatched. This CDR3 spans 19 amino acids. CDR1 and CDR2 (germline): SEHNR, FQNEAQ (reference sequence). The chain's CDR3 is CASSPALDRGRNTGNTIYF. In nucleotides, the CDR3 is TGTGCCAGCAGCCCAGCCCTCGACAGGGGGCGAAATACTGGAAACACCATATATTTT.

The chain combines TRBV30 with TRBJ2-7; tentative D call: TRBD2 (5 bases). CDR1 GTSNPN and CDR2 SVGIG come from the germline V gene (reference sequence). There are 15 residues in the CDR3. V lost 0 bases to trimming and J lost 3 bases, with 15 bases between them. CDR3 protein: CAWSVRGELHYEQYF. CDR3 coding DNA: TGTGCCTGGAGTGTACGGGGAGAACTTCACTACGAGCAGTACTTC. The full variable domain, completed using reference TRBV30 and TRBJ2-7, is SQTIHQWPATLVQPVGSPLSLECTVEGTSNPNLYWYRQAAGRGLQLLFYSVGIGQISSEVPQNLSASRPQDRQFILSSKKLLLSDSGFYLCAWSVRGELHYEQYFGPGTRLTVT.

This chain uses TRBV6-2 or TRBV6-3 with TRBJ2-5; TRBD2 might be the D (5 bases). This CDR3 region has 17 residues. V was pared by 0 bases and J by 5 bases, with 19 bases between. The germline gives CDR1 MNHEY, CDR2 SVGEGT. The CDR3 protein is CASSYSVGVTTGETQYF. For the CDR3, the DNA is TGTGCCAGCAGTTACTCGGTCGGGGTGACCACGGGGGAGACCCAGTACTTC.

This rearrangement joins TRBV6-1 to TRBJ1-3, with TRBD1 as a possible D gene (5 bases). Germline values: CDR1 MNHNS, CDR2 SASEGT. The CDR3 has 14 residues. Trimming removed 2 bases at V and 3 bases at J, with 8 bases between. CDR3 sequence: CASSESGFGNTIYF. The CDR3 region has the DNA TGTGCCAGCAGTGAATCAGGGTTTGGAAACACCATATATTTT.

This chain connects TRBV6-5 to TRBJ1-5; a possible D gene is TRBD1 (6 bases). This CDR3 is 14 amino acids long. V was shortened by 5 bases and J by 7 bases, with 15 bases between the two germline ends. CDR1 is MNHEY and CDR2 is SVGAGI in the germline V gene. Written as DNA, the CDR3 is TGTGCCAGCAGTCTAACAGGGATTGACCAGCCCCAGCATTTT. Its translation: CASSLTGIDQPQHF.

The V call is TRBV18, the J call TRBJ2-1; 9 nucleotides match TRBD2. Germline values: CDR1 KGHSH, CDR2 LQKENI. The CDR3 runs 15 residues. J gave up 2 bases and V 5 bases, and 4 bases lay outside the gene matches. The CDR3 reads CASSAGGRTYNEQFF. The CDR3 DNA reads as TGTGCCAGCTCAGCGGGAGGGCGAACCTACAATGAGCAGTTCTTC.

The V gene is TRBV10-2, the J gene TRBJ1-6; a possible D gene is TRBD1 (5 bases). Germline V gene lookup returns CDR1 WSHSY and CDR2 SAAADI. CDR3 size: 16 residues. The germline V and J ends were trimmed by 1 base and 5 bases, with 12 bases remaining between them. Written as DNA, the CDR3 is TGCGCCAGCAGTGAGTGGGGGACTAAAAATAATTCACCCCTCCACTTT. This sequence encodes CASSEWGTKNNSPLHF.

The rearrangement links TRBV7-2 to TRBJ1-6, with D unclear. V gave up 1 base and J gave up 8 bases, with 6 bases separating them. This CDR3 spans 13 amino acids. Germline loops: CDR1 SGHTA, CDR2 FQGNSA. CDR3: CASSLGVYSPLHF. The CDR3 DNA is TGTGCCAGCAGCTTAGGAGTTTATTCACCCCTCCACTTT.

J is TRBJ2-1 and V is TRBV27, with D perhaps matching TRBD1 (6 bases). The CDR3 totals 15 residues. Trimming pared 5 bases from V and 9 bases from J, leaving 20 bases between. Per germline, CDR1 MNHEY and CDR2 SMNVEV (reference sequence). The CDR3 loop reads CASSPPPWTVSEQFF. In DNA form, the CDR3 reads TGTGCCAGCAGTCCCCCGCCTTGGACAGTCAGTGAGCAGTTCTTC.